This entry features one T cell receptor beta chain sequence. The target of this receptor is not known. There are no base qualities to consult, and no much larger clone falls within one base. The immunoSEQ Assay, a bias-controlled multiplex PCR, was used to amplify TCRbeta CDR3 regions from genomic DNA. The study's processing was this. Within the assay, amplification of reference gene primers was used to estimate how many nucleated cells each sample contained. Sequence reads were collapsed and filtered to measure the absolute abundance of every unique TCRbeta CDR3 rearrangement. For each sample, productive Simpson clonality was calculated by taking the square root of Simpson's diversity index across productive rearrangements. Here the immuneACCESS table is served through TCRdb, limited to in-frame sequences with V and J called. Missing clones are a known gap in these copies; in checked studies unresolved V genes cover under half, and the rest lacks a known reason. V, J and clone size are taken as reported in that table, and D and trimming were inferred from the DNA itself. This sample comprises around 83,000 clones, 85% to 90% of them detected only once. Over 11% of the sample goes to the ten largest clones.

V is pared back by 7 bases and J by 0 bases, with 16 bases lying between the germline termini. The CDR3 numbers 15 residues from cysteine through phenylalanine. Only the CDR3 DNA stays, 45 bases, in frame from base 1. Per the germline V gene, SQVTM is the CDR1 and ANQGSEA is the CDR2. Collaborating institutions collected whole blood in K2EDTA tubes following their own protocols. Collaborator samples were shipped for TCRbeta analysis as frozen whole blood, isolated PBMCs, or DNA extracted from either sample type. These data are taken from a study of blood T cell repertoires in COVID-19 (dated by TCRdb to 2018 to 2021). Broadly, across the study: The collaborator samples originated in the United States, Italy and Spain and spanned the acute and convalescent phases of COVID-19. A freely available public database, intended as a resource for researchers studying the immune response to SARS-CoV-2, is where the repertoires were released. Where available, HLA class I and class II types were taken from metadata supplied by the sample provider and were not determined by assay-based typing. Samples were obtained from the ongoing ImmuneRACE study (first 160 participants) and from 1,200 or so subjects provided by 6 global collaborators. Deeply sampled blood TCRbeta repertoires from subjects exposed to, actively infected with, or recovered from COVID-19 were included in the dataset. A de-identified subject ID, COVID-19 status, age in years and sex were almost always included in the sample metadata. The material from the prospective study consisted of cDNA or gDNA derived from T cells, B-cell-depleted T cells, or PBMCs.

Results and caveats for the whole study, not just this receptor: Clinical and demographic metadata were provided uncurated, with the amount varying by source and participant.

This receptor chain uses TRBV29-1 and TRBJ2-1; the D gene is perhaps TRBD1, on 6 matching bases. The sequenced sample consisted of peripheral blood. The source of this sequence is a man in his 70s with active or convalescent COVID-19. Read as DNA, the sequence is TGCAGCGCCACAGGGTCCCCAAGCTCCTACAATGAGCAGTTCTTC. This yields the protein CSATGSPSSYNEQFF.